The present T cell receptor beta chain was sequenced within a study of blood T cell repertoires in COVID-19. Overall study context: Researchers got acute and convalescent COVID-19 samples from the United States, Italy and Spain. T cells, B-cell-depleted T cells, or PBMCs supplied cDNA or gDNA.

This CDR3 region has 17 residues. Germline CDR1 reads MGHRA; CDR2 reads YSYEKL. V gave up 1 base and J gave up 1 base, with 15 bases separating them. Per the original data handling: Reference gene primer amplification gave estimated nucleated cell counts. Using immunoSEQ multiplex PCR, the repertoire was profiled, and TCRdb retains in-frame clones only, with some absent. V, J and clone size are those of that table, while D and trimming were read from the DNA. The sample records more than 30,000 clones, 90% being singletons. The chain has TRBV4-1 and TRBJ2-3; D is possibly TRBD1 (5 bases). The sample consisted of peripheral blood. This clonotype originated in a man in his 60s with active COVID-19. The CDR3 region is CASSQARTLGGTDTQYF. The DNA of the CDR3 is TGCGCCAGCAGCCAAGCCCGGACATTGGGCGGCACAGATACGCAGTATTTT.